What follows are 12 T cell receptor beta chains derived from one specimen sequenced in a study of blood T cell repertoires in COVID-19. TCRdb's copy holds only in-frame clones and misses some; the assay was immunoSEQ multiplex PCR. Of tens of thousands of clones detected, under 95% appear once; the ten largest clones hold 3.5% to 4.5%. The sequenced material came from peripheral blood. Source of these receptors: a human donor in a cohort sampled during active COVID-19.

The genes are TRBV5-1 and TRBJ1-1, with 9 bases that match TRBD1. Germline V CDR1 and CDR2: SGHRS, YFSETQ. The ends lost 3 bases at V and 5 bases at J; junction bases unmatched: 5. The CDR3 totals 14 residues. The CDR3 coding sequence is TGCGCCAGCAGCTCCCAAGACAGGGGGACTGAAGCTTTCTTT. Encoded protein: CASSSQDRGTEAFF.

This chain joins TRBV5-6 and TRBJ2-7; 8 bases map to TRBD2. The CDR3 sequence is 16 residues long. Germline V gives CDR1 SGHDT, CDR2 YYEEEE. With V trimmed by 1 base and J by 0 bases, 6 bases remained unmatched. The chain's CDR3 is CASSLPGGASSYEQYF. Written as DNA, the CDR3 is TGTGCCAGCAGCTTGCCGGGGGGGGCTAGCTCCTACGAGCAGTACTTC. Variable domain in full (rest from reference TRBV5-6 and TRBJ2-7): DAGVTQSPTHLIKTRGQQVTLRCSPKSGHDTVSWYQQALGQGPQFIFQYYEEEERQRGNFPDRFSGHQFPNYSSELNVNALLLGDSALYLCASSLPGGASSYEQYFGPGTRLTVT.

The rearrangement joins TRBV11-3 to TRBJ2-5, with 10 nucleotides matching TRBD2. V dropped 5 bases and J dropped 4; count of bases not matched to a gene: 13. This CDR3 region has 17 residues. Germline V lookup: CDR1 SGHNT, CDR2 YENEEA. The CDR3 DNA reads as TGTGCCAGCAGCGGAGGCTCAGCAGCGGGAGGGGGAGAGACCCAGTACTTC. It translates to CASSGGSAAGGGETQYF.

This chain uses TRBV27 with TRBJ2-7; a weak D match, TRBD1 (7 bases). Trimming took 1 base from V and 4 from J, leaving 17 bases between them. Germline-derived CDR1 and CDR2 are MNHEY and SMNVEV (reference sequence). This CDR3 is 16 amino acids long. Here the CDR3 DNA reads TGTGCCAGCAGTTTATTGGGCCAGGGGGGAAATTACGAGCAGTACTTC. Its protein is CASSLLGQGGNYEQYF.

This chain uses TRBV9 with TRBJ2-3; 8 bases map to TRBD1. With 2 bases clipped from V and 5 bases from J, the junction kept 4 bases outside the gene matches. Germline V gene sequence: CDR1 SGDLS, CDR2 YYNGEE. The CDR3 has 14 residues. The CDR3 sequence: CASSVRGPGDTQYF. DNA of the CDR3: TGTGCCAGCAGCGTCAGGGGGCCCGGAGATACGCAGTATTTT. Variable domain in full (rest from reference TRBV9 and TRBJ2-3): DSGVTQTPKHLITATGQRVTLRCSPRSGDLSVYWYQQSLDQGLQFLIQYYNGEERAKGNILERFSAQQFPDLHSELNLSSLELGDSALYFCASSVRGPGDTQYFGPGTRLTVL.

The rearrangement uses TRBV7-6 and TRBJ2-5; maybe TRBD1 (5 bases). The V end lost 4 bases, the J end lost 4 bases, and 16 bases lay between the germline ends. The CDR3 covers 15 residues. Per germline, CDR1 SGHVS and CDR2 FNYEAQ. The CDR3 loop reads CASSSNSGQGETQYF. The CDR3 DNA is TGTGCCAGCAGCTCGAACTCCGGGCAGGGAGAGACCCAGTACTTC.

V is TRBV5-4 and J is TRBJ1-2, with 10 bases matching TRBD1. The trim removed 4 bases at V and 3 bases at J, leaving 6 bases unmatched. The CDR3 sequence is 15 residues long. The germline V gene has CDR1 SGHNT and CDR2 YYREEE (reference sequence). CDR3 amino acids: CASSPRQGAYYGYTF. The CDR3 DNA is TGTGCCAGCAGCCCAAGACAGGGGGCTTACTATGGCTACACCTTC. The complete variable domain, with remaining parts taken from reference TRBV5-4 and TRBJ1-2, reads ETGVTQSPTHLIKTRGQQVTLRCSSQSGHNTVSWYQQALGQGPQFIFQYYREEENGRGNFPPRFSGLQFPNYSSELNVNALELDDSALYLCASSPRQGAYYGYTFGSGTRLTVV.

DNA of the CDR3: TGTGCCAGTAGTCACCGGGACAGAGAGGGGCTGTTTTTT. This encodes CASSHRDREGLFF. This chain connects TRBV19 to TRBJ2-2, with TRBD1 matching 7 bases. The CDR3 spans 13 residues. The V and J ends lost 5 bases and 13 bases, in that order; junction bases with no gene match: 10. From germline, CDR1 is LNHDA and CDR2 SQIVND (reference sequence). The entire variable domain, with the rest obtained from reference TRBV19 and TRBJ2-2, is as follows: DGGITQSPKYLFRKEGQNVTLSCEQNLNHDAMYWYRQDPGQGLRLIYYSQIVNDFQKGDIAEGYSVSREKKESFPLTVTSAQKNPTAFYLCASSHRDREGLFFGEGSRLTVL.

This chain uses TRBV6-4 with TRBJ2-7, with TRBD1 matching over 7 bases. The CDR3 consists of 13 residues. The V gene end was trimmed by 4 bases and the J gene end by 3 bases; junction bases not matched to a gene: 3. Looked up from germline, CDR1 is MRHNA and CDR2 is SNTAGT. CDR3 loop: CASSGDRIYEQYV. The CDR3 nucleotides are TGTGCCAGCAGTGGGGACAGAATCTACGAGCAGTACGTC.

The chain has TRBV27 and TRBJ1-2; 11 bases align to TRBD1. From germline, CDR1 is MNHEY and CDR2 SMNVEV (reference sequence). CDR3 size: 17 residues. V trimming: 2 bases; J trimming: 3 bases; junction bases outside the gene matches: 8. The CDR3 is CASSLRGTGGLHYGYTF. The CDR3 region has the DNA TGTGCCAGCAGTTTAAGAGGGACAGGGGGTTTGCACTATGGCTACACCTTC.

The V gene is TRBV3-1 (or the pseudogene TRBV3-2), the J gene TRBJ2-1; D is undetermined. This CDR3 has 11 amino acids. The germline CDR1 and CDR2 sequences are LGHDT and YNNKEL (reference sequence). V was shortened by 6 bases and J by 6 bases, with 6 bases between the two germline ends. The CDR3 DNA sequence: TGTGCCAGCAGGGGCGCCAATGAGCAGTTCTTC. It encodes CASRGANEQFF.

The genes are TRBV2 and TRBJ1-2; no clear D gene. Germline V lookup: CDR1 SNHLY, CDR2 FYNNEI. Trimming left V 3 bases short and J 8 bases short, with 22 bases between. The CDR3 runs to 16 residues. The CDR3 region is CASSESRRAGGYGYTF. Here the CDR3 DNA reads TGTGCCAGCAGTGAGAGTAGAAGGGCCGGAGGTTACGGCTACACCTTC.